The next 23 T cell receptor beta chains were all read from a single sample in a study of OX40 agonist ivuxolimab in advanced cancers. Profiling relied on immunoSEQ multiplex PCR, and the TCRdb table lists in-frame clones only, not all of them. The table records almost 70,000 clones, approximately 93% of them present only once. The material sequenced was CD4+ or CD8+ T cells sorted from blood, taken in a trial of the OX40 agonist ivuxolimab. The receptors stem from an adult with an advanced solid tumor such as melanoma, head and neck, liver or kidney cancer.

The V gene is TRBV7-8, the J gene TRBJ2-6; D gene ambiguous. Trimming left V 6 bases short and J 0 bases short, with 3 bases between. The length of the CDR3 is 13 residues. CDR1 SGHVS and CDR2 FQNEAQ come from the germline V gene. CDR3 loop: CASRHSGANVLTF. The CDR3, as DNA: TGTGCCAGCAGACACTCTGGGGCCAACGTCCTGACTTTC.

The DNA of the CDR3 is TGTGCCAGCAGCCACGAGCGGCGGAGTAATGAAAAACTGTTTTTT. Protein: CASSHERRSNEKLFF. The chain joins TRBV6-1 to TRBJ1-4; D gene unclear. V gave up 6 bases and J gave up 4 bases, with 15 bases separating them. The length of the CDR3 is 15 residues. The germline CDR1 and CDR2 sequences are MNHNS and SASEGT.

This chain joins TRBV2 and TRBJ2-3, with D tentatively TRBD1 or TRBD2 (5 bases each). Germline V gives CDR1 SNHLY, CDR2 FYNNEI. The CDR3 consists of 14 residues. The V gene lost 6 bases and the J gene lost 2 bases, with 12 bases spanning the gap. CDR3 region: CASSRDGSTDTQYF. CDR3 nucleotide sequence: TGTGCCAGCAGCAGGGACGGCTCCACAGATACGCAGTATTTT.

The chain joins TRBV19 to TRBJ1-5; D perhaps matches TRBD1 (5 bases). CDR1 and CDR2 from the germline V gene are LNHDA and SQIVND (reference sequence). The CDR3 length is 15 residues. The V and J ends lost 6 bases and 9 bases respectively, with 21 bases between them. Written as DNA, the CDR3 is TGTGCCAGTAGGAACGCGGACACCTCCCGAGGGCCCCAGCATTTT. It is translated as CASRNADTSRGPQHF.

The chain carries TRBV12-5 and TRBJ2-5, with D perhaps being TRBD1 or TRBD2 (5 bases each). This CDR3 is built from 13 residues. Per the germline V gene, CDR1 is LGHNT and CDR2 is FRNRAP. The V gene lost 3 bases and the J gene lost 3 bases, with 8 bases spanning the gap. CDR3 loop: CASGFRDEETQYF. The CDR3 coding sequence is TGTGCTAGTGGTTTCCGGGACGAAGAGACCCAGTACTTC.

The rearrangement uses TRBV9 and TRBJ1-5, with 8 bases fitting TRBD1. The CDR3 contains 14 residues. Losses at the gene ends were 3 bases for V and 7 bases for J; bases not matched to a gene: 6. Germline V gives CDR1 SGDLS, CDR2 YYNGEE. CDR3 loop: CASSAGQGGQPQHF. CDR3 nucleotide sequence: TGTGCCAGCAGCGCAGGACAGGGTGGACAGCCCCAGCATTTT.

V is TRBV30 and J is TRBJ1-2; no definite D call. CDR3 length: 14 residues. With 4 bases removed from V and 4 bases from J, the gap between germline ends came to 16 bases. Germline CDR1 GTSNPN, CDR2 SVGIG (reference sequence). CDR3 region: CAWTSSRTFYGYTF. CDR3 nucleotide sequence: TGTGCCTGGACCTCAAGCAGGACGTTCTATGGCTACACCTTC.

The chain recombines TRBV5-6 with TRBJ1-2, with D possibly TRBD1 on 6 matching bases. The V and J ends lost 0 bases and 8 bases respectively, with 11 bases between them. This CDR3 comprises 13 residues. Germline CDR1 is SGHDT and CDR2 is YYEEEE. Here the CDR3 reads CASSLDRAGGYTF. DNA of the CDR3: TGTGCCAGCAGCTTGGACAGGGCCGGAGGCTACACCTTC.

J is TRBJ2-3 and V is TRBV18; 15 positions agree with TRBD2. J was trimmed by 5 bases and V by 2 bases; bases with no gene match: 8. Germline values: CDR1 KGHSH, CDR2 LQKENI. There are 18 residues in the CDR3. Written as DNA, the CDR3 is TGTGCCAGCTCACCAATAGGACTAGCGGGAGGGCCGGGAGATACGCAGTATTTT. Translation: CASSPIGLAGGPGDTQYF. The full variable domain, completed using reference TRBV18 and TRBJ2-3, is NAGVMQNPRHLVRRRGQEARLRCSPMKGHSHVYWYRQLPEEGLKFMVYLQKENIIDESGMPKERFSAEFPKEGPSILRIQQVVRGDSAAYFCASSPIGLAGGPGDTQYFGPGTRLTVL.

The V and J genes are TRBV15 and TRBJ2-1; D is undetermined. The CDR3 consists of 15 residues. CDR1 and CDR2 (germline): LNHNV, YYDKDF (reference sequence). V lost 0 bases and J 3 bases, leaving 9 bases between the germline ends. CDR3 residues: CATSRDRGSYNEQFF. The CDR3 nucleotides read TGTGCCACCAGCAGAGATAGAGGCAGCTACAATGAGCAGTTCTTC.

The chain uses TRBV5-8 and TRBJ2-5; 16 bases map to TRBD2. The CDR3 runs 17 residues. Germline lookup yields CDR1 SGHTS and CDR2 YDEGEE. J gave up 3 bases and V 3 bases, and 5 bases lay outside the gene matches. As DNA, the CDR3 is TGTGCCAGCAGCTCGGGACTAGCGGGAGGGACAAAAGAGACCCAGTACTTC. Its protein is CASSSGLAGGTKETQYF.

The V call is TRBV2, the J call TRBJ2-2, with D perhaps TRBD1 (6 bases). The CDR3 is 15 amino acids. The germline V and J ends were trimmed by 6 bases and 0 bases, with 11 bases remaining between them. Per the germline V gene, CDR1 is SNHLY and CDR2 is FYNNEI. Here the CDR3 reads CASSRRQANTGELFF. CDR3 DNA: TGTGCCAGCAGCAGGCGACAGGCGAACACCGGGGAGCTGTTTTTT.

The rearrangement joins TRBV2 to TRBJ2-7, with D unclear. This CDR3 spans 14 amino acids. Germline V gene sequence: CDR1 SNHLY, CDR2 FYNNEI. The V and J ends lost 7 bases and 0 bases respectively, with 13 bases between them. The CDR3 coding sequence is TGTGCCAGCAAGGACCAAGCAAGCTCCTACGAGCAGTACTTC. Protein: CASKDQASSYEQYF.

This chain links TRBV7-2 with TRBJ2-3; 8 bases are shared with TRBD2. Germline V gives CDR1 SGHTA, CDR2 FQGNSA. CDR3 length: 16 amino acids. J gave up 0 bases and V 8 bases, and 10 bases lay outside the gene matches. CDR3 sequence (DNA): TGTGCCAGCGGGAGTAGCGGGATTTCGAGCACAGATACGCAGTATTTT. Translated, it gives CASGSSGISSTDTQYF.

The gene calls are TRBV6-1 and TRBJ1-2, with D uncertain. Trimming stripped 7 bases from V and 7 bases from J, with 16 bases between. CDR1 is MNHNS, CDR2 SASEGT, per germline. This CDR3 spans 13 amino acids. CDR3 loop: CASTPSRRSGYTF. The DNA of the CDR3 is TGTGCCAGCACTCCCTCGCGGAGGTCTGGCTACACCTTC.

This CDR3 is CASSLVFKESEQFF. The CDR3 coding sequence is TGTGCCAGCAGCTTGGTCTTTAAGGAGAGCGAGCAGTTCTTC. The chain employs TRBV5-4 and TRBJ2-1; no clear D. Germline loops: CDR1 SGHNT, CDR2 YYREEE (reference sequence). There are 14 residues in the CDR3. Trimming removed 0 bases from V and 10 bases from J, with 14 bases in between.

V usage is TRBV5-1 and J usage is TRBJ1-4, with D possibly being TRBD1 (5 bases). This CDR3 has 14 residues. Trimming stripped 2 bases from V and 6 bases from J, with 11 bases between. Germline V CDR1 and CDR2: SGHRS, YFSETQ. CDR3 in amino acids: CASSFGGSDEKLFF. The CDR3 DNA reads as TGCGCCAGCAGCTTCGGGGGAAGCGATGAAAAACTGTTTTTT.

A few counts support this clone. V and J are TRBV9 and TRBJ2-4; 8 bases match TRBD2. Germline trimming cut 1 base from V and 6 bases from J; bases unmatched to any gene: 3. Per the germline V gene, CDR1 is SGDLS and CDR2 is YYNGEE. The CDR3 loop spans 14 amino acids. The CDR3 region has the DNA TGTGCCAGCAGCGTAACTAGCGGCGGAAACATTCAGTACTTC. Translated, it gives CASSVTSGGNIQYF.

The J gene is TRBJ2-1, the V gene TRBV7-8, with 8 bases that match TRBD2. The germline gives CDR1 SGHVS, CDR2 FQNEAQ. Germline trimming cut 1 base from V and 0 bases from J; bases unmatched to any gene: 8. CDR3 length: 18 amino acids. In DNA, the CDR3 is TGTGCCAGCAGCTTAGATCCTCCGGGAGGGAGCTCCTACAATGAGCAGTTCTTC. This gives the protein CASSLDPPGGSSYNEQFF.

The chain links TRBV10-3 to TRBJ1-5, with no clear D. The germline V gene has CDR1 ENHRY and CDR2 SYGVKD. V lost 3 bases to trimming and J lost 3 bases, with 12 bases between them. The CDR3 length is 15 residues. The CDR3 protein is CAISDDQELNQPQHF. CDR3 DNA sequence: TGTGCCATCAGTGATGACCAGGAACTCAATCAGCCCCAGCATTTT.

The rearrangement links TRBV18 to TRBJ2-1, with D unresolved. Germline CDR1 is KGHSH and CDR2 is LQKENI. The V end lost 0 bases, the J end lost 6 bases, and 6 bases lay between the germline ends. The CDR3 extends over 13 amino acids. Here the CDR3 DNA reads TGTGCCAGCTCACCACCGGCGGTCAATGAGCAGTTCTTC. It specifies CASSPPAVNEQFF.

The V gene is TRBV9, the J gene TRBJ2-5; the D is unclear. The J call is in doubt because the DNA end fits TRBJ2-7 better. Germline assignment: CDR1 SGDLS and CDR2 YYNGEE. The CDR3 has 15 residues. CDR3: CASSNDLRNSYEQYF. The CDR3 nucleotides read TGTGCCAGCAGCAACGATTTAAGAAACTCCTACGAGCAGTACTTC.

The chain recombines TRBV7-9 with TRBJ2-4, with 7 positions matching TRBD1. Germline values: CDR1 SEHNR, CDR2 FQNEAQ (reference sequence). This CDR3 comprises 16 residues. V was pared by 5 bases and J by 0 bases, with 7 bases of the junction left unmatched. The CDR3 DNA is TGTGCCAGCAGCAACTCAGGGGGTTTAGCCAAAAACATTCAGTACTTC. This codes for CASSNSGGLAKNIQYF. Drawing the rest from reference TRBV7-9 and TRBJ2-4, the complete variable domain is DTGVSQNPRHKITKRGQNVTFRCDPISEHNRLYWYRQTLGQGPEFLTYFQNEAQLEKSRLLSDRFSAERPKGSFSTLEIQRTEQGDSAMYLCASSNSGGLAKNIQYFGAGTRLSVL.